Following are 21 T cell receptor beta chains from one sample sequenced in a study of blood T cell repertoires in COVID-19. TCRdb's table, derived via immunoSEQ multiplex PCR, lists solely in-frame clones and lacks some. The sample lists around 230,000 clones, over 85% occurring once. The sample was PBMCs or T cells enriched from blood (not recorded which). The receptor set was obtained from a woman aged 25 to 39 with acute COVID-19.

The chain recombines TRBV10-3 with TRBJ2-1; 9 nucleotides agree with TRBD2. The CDR3 spans 14 residues. J was trimmed by 3 bases and V by 7 bases; bases with no gene match: 4. CDR1 and CDR2 from the germline V gene are ENHRY and SYGVKD. CDR3 DNA: TGTGCCATCACGGCGGGGGGGCTCTACAATGAGCAGTTCTTC. This gives the protein CAITAGGLYNEQFF.

The J gene is TRBJ2-1, the V gene TRBV4-3; D remains unclear. Germline V lookup: CDR1 LGHNA, CDR2 YSLEER. CDR3 size: 12 residues. V lost 0 bases, J lost 10 bases, and 7 bases lay in between. The chain's CDR3 is CASSQDLGEQFF. As DNA, the CDR3 is TGCGCCAGCAGCCAAGACCTCGGGGAGCAGTTCTTC.

The V call is TRBV27, the J call TRBJ1-2; D is unresolved. V lost 8 bases and J lost 4, with 14 bases in between. Per germline, CDR1 MNHEY and CDR2 SMNVEV (reference sequence). The CDR3 covers 13 residues. CDR3 sequence: CASGDGRSYGYTF. CDR3 in DNA: TGTGCCAGCGGAGACGGTCGTAGCTATGGCTACACCTTC.

The CDR3 region is CATKTGYYEQYF. CDR3 bases: TGTGCCACGAAAACAGGATACTACGAGCAGTACTTC. The rearrangement joins TRBV6-5 to TRBJ2-7, with D perhaps matching TRBD1 (5 bases). The germline V and J ends were trimmed by 10 bases and 3 bases, with 13 bases remaining between them. Germline assignment: CDR1 MNHEY and CDR2 SVGAGI. CDR3 size: 12 residues.

V and J are TRBV6-5 and TRBJ2-7; 7 bases match TRBD1. CDR3 length: 14 residues. The J segment lost 3 bases and the V segment lost 5 bases, leaving 7 bases of the junction unmatched. Germline CDR1 MNHEY, CDR2 SVGAGI. CDR3 DNA: TGTGCCAGCAGTAAGGGACAGCGTCTCTACGAGCAGTACTTC. It translates to CASSKGQRLYEQYF.

This clone occurred once. The chain combines TRBV2 with TRBJ1-1; D is perhaps TRBD1 (5 bases). Germline CDR1 and CDR2: SNHLY and FYNNEI. The CDR3 is 12 residues long. CDR3 sequence (DNA): TGTGCGGTACAGGTCGCGAACACTGAAGCTTTCTTT. It translates to CAVQVANTEAFF. Using reference TRBV2 and TRBJ1-1 for the parts outside the CDR3, the full variable domain is EPEVTQTPSHQVTQMGQEVILRCVPISNHLYFYWYRQILGQKVEFLVSFYNNEISEKSEIFDDQFSVERPDGSNFTLKIRSTKLEDSAMYFCAVQVANTEAFFGQGTRLTVV.

The chain is built from TRBV30 and TRBJ2-3, with 12 bases matching TRBD2. This CDR3 is 16 amino acids long. The J segment lost 4 bases and the V segment lost 0 bases, leaving 5 bases of the junction unmatched. Germline CDR1 and CDR2: GTSNPN and SVGIG (reference sequence). The CDR3 coding sequence is TGTGCCTGGAGTGTGGACTCTAGCGGGGGGGCAGATACGCAGTATTTT. Amino acid sequence: CAWSVDSSGGADTQYF.

The genes are TRBV6-9 and TRBJ1-2; unclear D gene. This CDR3 contains 14 residues. The germline gives CDR1 MNHGY, CDR2 SVAAGI. V was pared by 3 bases and J by 4 bases, with 12 bases between. DNA for the CDR3: TGTGCCAGCAGTTACCTCGTCCAGCGCTATGGCTACACCTTC. Residues: CASSYLVQRYGYTF.

This chain links TRBV18 with TRBJ1-1, with D possibly TRBD1 on 5 matching bases. The CDR3 sequence is 13 residues long. V lost 6 bases and J 1 base, leaving 9 bases between the germline ends. Germline CDR1 KGHSH, CDR2 LQKENI. The chain's CDR3 is CASSRDRNTEAFF. CDR3 nucleotide sequence: TGTGCCAGCTCTCGCGACAGGAACACTGAAGCTTTCTTT.

This clone has a single count. The rearrangement uses TRBV7-6 and TRBJ2-3; 10 bases fit TRBD2. Germline CDR1 SGHVS, CDR2 FNYEAQ. V shed 0 bases, J shed 4 bases, and the junction held 4 bases outside the gene matches. The CDR3 spans 16 residues. As DNA, the CDR3 is TGTGCCAGCAGCTTAGCCTCTAGCGGGGGCCCAGATACGCAGTATTTT. This sequence encodes CASSLASSGGPDTQYF.

This chain uses TRBV25-1 with TRBJ1-4, with TRBD1 identical over 8 bases. Looked up from germline, CDR1 is MGHDK and CDR2 is SYGVNS. This CDR3 spans 15 amino acids. Trimming took 2 bases from V and 8 from J; bases not matched to a gene: 7. CDR3 sequence (DNA): TGTGCCAGCAGTGAAGTCCGGACAGGGACGGAAAAACTGTTTTTT. Translation: CASSEVRTGTEKLFF.

The rearrangement joins TRBV7-9 to TRBJ2-3; 9 bases agree with TRBD1. The V gene end was trimmed by 8 bases and the J gene end by 5 bases; junction bases not matched to a gene: 8. The CDR3 extends over 14 amino acids. CDR1 is SEHNR, CDR2 FQNEAQ, per germline (reference sequence). Written as DNA, the CDR3 is TGTGCCAGCTCACCCGGGACAGGGATAGATACGCAGTATTTT. Residues: CASSPGTGIDTQYF.

The chain combines TRBV18 with TRBJ2-7; 7 bases map to TRBD1. Looked up from germline, CDR1 is KGHSH and CDR2 is LQKENI. This CDR3 has 15 amino acids. The junction had 7 bases not matched to a gene; V was cut back by 2 bases and J by 3 bases. The CDR3 bases are TGTGCCAGCTCACCAGGGACAGCCTCACTCTACGAGCAGTACTTC. Translated, it gives CASSPGTASLYEQYF.

The J gene is TRBJ1-1, the V gene TRBV5-1, with D possibly matching TRBD1 (5 bases). CDR1 is SGHRS, CDR2 YFSETQ, per germline. CDR3 length: 13 residues. V lost 0 bases to trimming and J lost 4 bases, with 7 bases between them. The CDR3 protein is CASSLGQSTEAFF. CDR3 DNA sequence: TGCGCCAGCAGCTTGGGACAGAGCACTGAAGCTTTCTTT.

DNA of the CDR3: TGTGCCTACGACAGGGGCTCCTACAATGAGCAGTTCTTC. Amino acids: CAYDRGSYNEQFF. The rearrangement uses TRBV30 and TRBJ2-1, with TRBD1 identical over 8 bases. The V gene end was trimmed by 7 bases and the J gene end by 0 bases; junction bases not matched to a gene: 2. Germline V gene sequence: CDR1 GTSNPN, CDR2 SVGIG (reference sequence). The CDR3 has 13 amino acids.

The V call is TRBV29-1, the J call TRBJ2-2; 8 nucleotides align to TRBD2. The CDR3 is made up of 15 amino acids. Germline loops: CDR1 SQVTM, CDR2 ANQGSEA. V shed 6 bases, J shed 5 bases, and the junction held 11 bases outside the gene matches. The DNA for the CDR3 is TGCAGCGTCGAGGACAGCCGCGGGAGGACCGGGGAGCTGTTTTTT. Translation: CSVEDSRGRTGELFF.

The gene calls are TRBV2 and TRBJ1-2; D is unclear. The germline CDR1 and CDR2 sequences are SNHLY and FYNNEI. This CDR3 is 14 amino acids long. V was clipped by 6 bases and J by 7 bases, with 18 bases between them. CDR3 sequence: CASRETGKSGGYTF. In DNA form, the CDR3 reads TGTGCCAGCAGAGAGACGGGGAAATCGGGTGGCTACACCTTC.

This chain links TRBV7-2 with TRBJ2-3; maybe TRBD1 (7 bases). Trimming pared 5 bases from V and 5 bases from J, leaving 23 bases between. The CDR3 covers 17 residues. Looked up from germline, CDR1 is SGHTA and CDR2 is FQGNSA. The CDR3 DNA reads TGTGCCAGCAGCCTCGGGGTAGGAGGGGGCGCAATAGATACGCAGTATTTT. Amino acid sequence: CASSLGVGGGAIDTQYF.

This clone showed up just once. The chain links TRBV5-1 to TRBJ2-5; the match to TRBD1 covers 11 bases. V trimming: 6 bases; J trimming: 5 bases; junction bases outside the gene matches: 15. Germline lookup yields CDR1 SGHRS and CDR2 YFSETQ. The CDR3 consists of 17 residues. CDR3 sequence reads: CASTWFRTGGGGETQYF. In DNA form, the CDR3 reads TGCGCCAGCACGTGGTTCAGGACAGGGGGCGGAGGGGAGACCCAGTACTTC.

The chain employs TRBV5-1 and TRBJ1-1; TRBD1 matches 7 bases. CDR1 and CDR2 from the germline V gene are SGHRS and YFSETQ. The V gene end was trimmed by 0 bases and the J gene end by 1 base; junction bases not matched to a gene: 3. The CDR3 consists of 15 residues. The CDR3 sequence: CASSLGQGRNTEAFF. The CDR3 coding sequence is TGCGCCAGCAGCTTGGGACAGGGACGGAACACTGAAGCTTTCTTT.

This chain uses TRBV7-2 with TRBJ1-6; D possibly corresponds to TRBD1 (5 bases). V was trimmed by 0 bases and J by 8 bases, leaving 8 bases between them. CDR3 size: 14 residues. Germline lookup yields CDR1 SGHTA and CDR2 FQGNSA. CDR3 nucleotides: TGTGCCAGCAGCTTAGCAGGGGAACATTCACCCCTCCACTTT. Translation: CASSLAGEHSPLHF.